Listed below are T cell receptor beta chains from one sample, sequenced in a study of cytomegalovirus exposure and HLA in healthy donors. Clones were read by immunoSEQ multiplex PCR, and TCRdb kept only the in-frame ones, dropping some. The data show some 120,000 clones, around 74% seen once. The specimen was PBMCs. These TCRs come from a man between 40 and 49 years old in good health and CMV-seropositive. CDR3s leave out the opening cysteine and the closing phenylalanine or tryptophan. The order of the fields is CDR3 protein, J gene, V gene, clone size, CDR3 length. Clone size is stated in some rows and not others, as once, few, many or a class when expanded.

CDR3 protein: ASSSSGRANWETQY
J gene: TRBJ2-5
V gene: TRBV7-6
clone size: .
CDR3 length: 14

CDR3 protein: ASSADRASNQPQH
J gene: TRBJ1-5
V gene: TRBV18
clone size: .
CDR3 length: 13

CDR3 protein: ASRRDSSTGELF
J gene: TRBJ2-2
V gene: TRBV6-1
clone size: few
CDR3 length: 12

CDR3 protein: ASSPGRSLGEQY
J gene: TRBJ2-7
V gene: TRBV27
clone size: .
CDR3 length: 12

CDR3 protein: ASSSGQGLNTGELF
J gene: TRBJ2-2
V gene: TRBV7-8
clone size: .
CDR3 length: 14

CDR3 protein: ASSSSGGRDGYT
J gene: TRBJ1-2
V gene: TRBV7-9
clone size: few
CDR3 length: 12

CDR3 protein: ASSSQGKGGYT
J gene: TRBJ1-2
V gene: TRBV28
clone size: once
CDR3 length: 11

CDR3 protein: ASTFWGADTQY
J gene: TRBJ2-3
V gene: TRBV6-8
clone size: few
CDR3 length: 11

CDR3 protein: ASGLDPGGARADTQY
J gene: TRBJ2-3
V gene: TRBV12-5
clone size: .
CDR3 length: 15

CDR3 protein: ASSRTALNTEAF
J gene: TRBJ1-1
V gene: TRBV6-1
clone size: .
CDR3 length: 12

CDR3 protein: ASSPSGSYEQY
J gene: TRBJ2-7
V gene: TRBV28
clone size: .
CDR3 length: 11

CDR3 protein: ASKTTQSSTDTQY
J gene: TRBJ2-3
V gene: TRBV4-2
clone size: .
CDR3 length: 13

CDR3 protein: ATSRGTGGKQY
J gene: TRBJ2-7
V gene: TRBV15
clone size: .
CDR3 length: 11

CDR3 protein: ASSSFGSGGPSTDTQY
J gene: TRBJ2-3
V gene: TRBV5-1
clone size: .
CDR3 length: 16

CDR3 protein: ASSKTGGEAAF
J gene: TRBJ1-1
V gene: TRBV21-1
clone size: .
CDR3 length: 11

CDR3 protein: ASSLPGQYNEQF
J gene: TRBJ2-1
V gene: TRBV5-6
clone size: .
CDR3 length: 12

CDR3 protein: ASSLDFSGGSETQY
J gene: TRBJ2-5
V gene: TRBV28
clone size: .
CDR3 length: 14

CDR3 protein: ASSRTASNTEAF
J gene: TRBJ1-1
V gene: TRBV5-4
clone size: .
CDR3 length: 12

CDR3 protein: ASSLKQGAYEQY
J gene: TRBJ2-7
V gene: TRBV27
clone size: .
CDR3 length: 12

CDR3 protein: ASSSGQGPALSPLH
J gene: TRBJ1-6
V gene: TRBV7-8
clone size: once
CDR3 length: 14

CDR3 protein: ASSVGSGVLYEQY
J gene: TRBJ2-7
V gene: TRBV9
clone size: .
CDR3 length: 13

CDR3 protein: ASSKTGGEAF
J gene: TRBJ1-1
V gene: TRBV6-5
clone size: .
CDR3 length: 10

CDR3 protein: ASSLQGSISVEQF
J gene: TRBJ2-1
V gene: TRBV13
clone size: .
CDR3 length: 13

CDR3 protein: ATRQGPFSYEQY
J gene: TRBJ2-7
V gene: TRBV10-3
clone size: .
CDR3 length: 12

CDR3 protein: ASSEAQTGLAGGRWNEQF
J gene: TRBJ2-1
V gene: TRBV2
clone size: .
CDR3 length: 18

CDR3 protein: ASSLVALAGGREQY
J gene: TRBJ2-7
V gene: TRBV11-2
clone size: .
CDR3 length: 14

CDR3 protein: ASRRTGRSGANVLT
J gene: TRBJ2-6
V gene: TRBV2
clone size: .
CDR3 length: 14

CDR3 protein: ASSPLPTGTTNEKLF
J gene: TRBJ1-4
V gene: TRBV18
clone size: few
CDR3 length: 15

CDR3 protein: ASSGTRNDNEQF
J gene: TRBJ2-1
V gene: TRBV18
clone size: once
CDR3 length: 12

CDR3 protein: ASSYMDRGGDGYT
J gene: TRBJ1-2
V gene: TRBV6-5
clone size: .
CDR3 length: 13

CDR3 protein: ASSQRGGRLNTEAF
J gene: TRBJ1-1
V gene: TRBV27
clone size: once
CDR3 length: 14

CDR3 protein: ASSWAWRLAPNTGELF
J gene: TRBJ2-2
V gene: TRBV27
clone size: .
CDR3 length: 16